This T cell receptor beta chain derives from a study of molecular identifiers for immune sequencing clone quantification. Background on the study: With replicates, the RNA of roughly 21,000 or 96,000 naive CD8 cells was split five ways and four were sequenced.

Trimming cost V 4 bases and J 4 bases, with 14 bases left between them. The CDR3 spans 14 residues. CDR1 is SGHDT, CDR2 YYEEEE, per germline. This clonotype appeared many times. Its antigen remains unknown. Naive CD8 T cells were FACS-sorted by CD8+CD4-CCR7+CD45RA+ markers. TCRdb fed the PCR reads into MiXCR, producing one record per CDR3 protein. The sample consists of around 320,000 distinct CDR3 sequences, about 23% of them appearing once. Study-level findings and limits: Spiked TCR RNA from one Jurkat cell reportedly showed up when mixed among over 900,000 naive cells.

The chain has TRBV5-6 and TRBJ1-2; perhaps TRBD1 as D (5 bases). Source material: naive CD8+ T cells from blood, with Jurkat cell RNA spiked in. Noted subset: FACS-sorted CD8+CD4-CCR7+CD45RA+ naive T cells. The origin of this receptor is a human donor in good health. Some libraries in this study had Jurkat cell RNA spiked in. The DNA of the CDR3 is TGTGCCAGCAGCCTGGGACTCCCGAGCTATGGCTACACCTTC. Translation gives CASSLGLPSYGYTF.